The clone carrying this TCR beta chain turned up a few times. Its target is not known. Selection for sequencing was limited to patients who had shown CD8+CD57+ cell expansion by flow cytometry. No patient had been given any therapy when blood was sampled. The data stem from a study of CD8+CD57+ T cells in acquired aplastic anemia. General observations from the study: Patients and controls turned out to have 25 to 30 CD8+ CDR3 sequences in common.

Genomic DNA constituted the template upon which TCR beta VDJ and CDR3 profiling was performed. TCRdb reanalysed the reads using MiXCR and keeps one entry per CDR3 protein. Of 190,000 or so distinct CDR3 sequences in the sample, less than 60% were seen once. Trimming cost V 5 bases and J 3 bases; bases outside gene matches: 6. Germline V lookup: CDR1 ENHRY, CDR2 SYGVKD. The CDR3 sequence is 15 residues long. The chain uses TRBV10-3 and TRBJ1-4; 7 bases align to TRBD1. The sequence derives from a human donor with aplastic anemia. Sample: sorted CD4+, CD8+, or CD8+CD57+ T cells (not recorded which) from PBMCs. CDR3 in amino acids: CAISHGQDPNEKLFF. CDR3 sequence (DNA): TGTGCCATCAGTCATGGACAGGATCCTAATGAAAAACTGTTTTTT.